The 26 T cell receptor beta chains reported below all come from one sample, sequenced in a study of T cells after yellow fever vaccination. TCRdb processed the 5' RACE reads anew with MiXCR; each CDR3 protein has one entry. The sample contains about 360,000 distinct CDR3 sequences, around 6.4% of which appear only once. This material consisted of PBMCs, taken 5 days after the yellow fever booster vaccination. The receptors derive from a man younger than 40 who received the YFV17D yellow fever vaccine.

This clonotype was seen a few times. The chain recombines TRBV7-9 with TRBJ2-7; TRBD2 matches 7 bases. The CDR3 covers 15 residues. Losses at the gene ends were 5 bases for V and 5 bases for J; bases not matched to a gene: 12. Germline V gene sequence: CDR1 SEHNR, CDR2 FQNEAQ (reference sequence). CDR3 coding DNA: TGTGCCAGCAGCCCACGGGGGGAGGGCCGCGACGAGCAGTACTTC. It translates to CASSPRGEGRDEQYF.

This clonotype was seen at least ten times. In DNA form, the CDR3 reads TGTGCCAGCTCACCGACTAGCGGGGGCGAGCAGTACTTC. It translates to CASSPTSGGEQYF. The chain joins TRBV18 to TRBJ2-7; 12 nucleotides line up with TRBD2. This CDR3 contains 13 residues. Germline V gene lookup returns CDR1 KGHSH and CDR2 LQKENI. Germline trimming cut 3 bases from V and 6 bases from J; bases unmatched to any gene: 0.

This clonotype was counted many times. V usage is TRBV4-2 and J usage is TRBJ2-2, with D maybe TRBD2 (5 bases). CDR3 length: 15 amino acids. CDR1 and CDR2 from the germline V gene are LGHNA and YNFKEQ. Between the trimmed V and J ends, which lost 6 bases and 5 bases, there was a span of 16 bases. CDR3 region: CASSHGGRSTGELFF. In nucleotides, the CDR3 is TGTGCCAGCAGTCACGGAGGAAGGTCAACCGGGGAGCTGTTTTTT.

The sample holds many counts of this clonotype. The chain couples TRBV7-3 to TRBJ2-5, with D perhaps being TRBD1 or TRBD2 (6 bases each). The V end was cut by 3 bases, the J end by 5 bases, with 16 bases between. Germline V CDR1 and CDR2: SGHTA, FQGTGA. This CDR3 region has 15 residues. CDR3 nucleotides: TGTGCCAGCAGCTTCCTAAACAGGGACTTGGAGACCCAGTACTTC. Its translation is CASSFLNRDLETQYF.

The table lists this clonotype with many counts. This chain uses TRBV6-2 or TRBV6-3 with TRBJ2-1; D call uncertain. This CDR3 is built from 12 residues. The V and J ends lost 4 bases and 8 bases respectively, with 9 bases between them. Germline assignment: CDR1 MNHEY and CDR2 SVGEGT. CDR3 nucleotides: TGTGCCAGCAGTTCCTCTTACCATGAGCAGTTCTTC. Its translation: CASSSSYHEQFF.

This clonotype was detected a few times. This chain uses TRBV12-3 or TRBV12-4 with TRBJ2-3; D could derive from TRBD1 or TRBD2 (5 bases each). Trimming removed 6 bases from V and 5 bases from J, with 18 bases in between. The CDR3 length is 15 residues. CDR3 in amino acids: CASSLRAGAIDTQYF. In nucleotides, the CDR3 is TGTGCCAGCAGCCTGCGCGCCGGGGCGATAGATACGCAGTATTTT.

In this sample, this clonotype turned up many times. The genes are TRBV15 and TRBJ2-3; no definite D call. V gave up 0 bases and J gave up 2 bases, with 6 bases separating them. The CDR3 is 14 residues long. CDR1 is LNHNV and CDR2 is YYDKDF in the germline V gene (reference sequence). In nucleotides, the CDR3 is TGTGCCACCAGCAGAGAAGATTACACAGATACGCAGTATTTT. Residues: CATSREDYTDTQYF.

This clonotype was counted a few times. V is TRBV11-2 and J is TRBJ2-7; TRBD1 matches at 8 bases. With 5 bases clipped from V and 3 bases from J, the junction kept 12 bases outside the gene matches. Germline V gene lookup returns CDR1 SGHAT and CDR2 FQNNGV. The length of the CDR3 is 16 residues. The CDR3 DNA sequence: TGTGCCAGCAGCCCCGGTTGGGCAGGGGGCTACTACGAGCAGTACTTC. The encoded protein is CASSPGWAGGYYEQYF.

This chain links TRBV15 with TRBJ2-2, with D unresolved. The CDR3 consists of 19 residues. The V gene lost 6 bases and the J gene lost 2 bases, with 25 bases spanning the gap. Germline lookup yields CDR1 LNHNV and CDR2 YYDKDF (reference sequence). As DNA, the CDR3 is TGTGCCACCAGTAGGGATCTTATCCTAGGATTATCTAACACCGGGGAGCTGTTTTTT. This translates into CATSRDLILGLSNTGELFF.

Many counts were recorded for this clonotype. The chain employs TRBV6-1 and TRBJ2-7; 8 bases are shared with TRBD1. Germline-derived CDR1 and CDR2 are MNHNS and SASEGT. CDR3 length: 13 residues. Trimming removed 5 bases from V and 4 bases from J; junction bases left unmatched: 4. CDR3 in amino acids: CASSPRTGYEQYF. The DNA of the CDR3 is TGTGCCAGCAGTCCTCGGACAGGGTACGAGCAGTACTTC.

This chain connects TRBV28 to TRBJ2-3; 10 bases are shared with TRBD2. The ends lost 7 bases at V and 7 bases at J; junction bases unmatched: 5. Germline assignment: CDR1 MDHEN and CDR2 SYDVKM. CDR3 length equals 13 residues. The DNA for the CDR3 is TGTGCCAGCATCTTAGCGGGAGGTCATACGCAGTATTTT. Translating it yields CASILAGGHTQYF. Based on the CDR3 plus reference TRBV28 and TRBJ2-3, the full variable domain is DVKVTQSSRYLVKRTGEKVFLECVQDMDHENMFWYRQDPGLGLRLIYFSYDVKMKEKGDIPEGYSVSREKKERFSLILESASTNQTSMYLCASILAGGHTQYFGPGTRLTVL.

The V and J genes are TRBV7-2 and TRBJ2-2; TRBD2 might be the D (6 bases). The V gene lost 5 bases and the J gene lost 1 base, with 11 bases spanning the gap. The V gene's germline CDR1 is SGHTA and CDR2 FQGNSA. CDR3 size: 15 residues. The CDR3 DNA follows: TGTGCCAGCAGCCAATGGCGGGAGAACACCGGGGAGCTGTTTTTT. This codes for CASSQWRENTGELFF.

This clonotype turned up a few times. The V and J genes are TRBV1 and TRBJ2-1; the D call in the table, TRBD2, was not verified against the DNA. TRBV1 corresponds to a pseudogene. The CDR3 totals 15 residues. The DNA of the CDR3 is TGCACCAGCAGCCAAGGTCTAGCGGGATTCAATGAGCAGTTCTTC. It yields the protein CTSSQGLAGFNEQFF.

This clonotype has a count of ten or more. The J gene is TRBJ2-4, the V gene TRBV19; no firm D call. V lost 6 bases and J 4 bases, leaving 10 bases between the germline ends. Germline assignment: CDR1 LNHDA and CDR2 SQIVND (reference sequence). The CDR3 sequence is 13 residues long. The CDR3 here is CASSTDQKNIQYF. The CDR3 DNA sequence: TGTGCCAGTAGCACAGACCAAAAAAACATTCAGTACTTC.

This clonotype was found a few times. The V gene is TRBV11-2, the J gene TRBJ2-3; TRBD1 matches 10 bases. This CDR3 has 17 residues. The germline gives CDR1 SGHAT, CDR2 FQNNGV. The V and J ends lost 5 bases and 0 bases, in that order; junction bases with no gene match: 8. CDR3 sequence reads: CASSAMTGGLSTDTQYF. CDR3 coding DNA: TGTGCCAGCAGCGCAATGACAGGGGGCCTTAGCACAGATACGCAGTATTTT.

This chain links TRBV7-9 with TRBJ1-5; 8 bases align to TRBD1. The CDR3 length is 15 residues. V shed 4 bases, J shed 6 bases, and the junction held 8 bases outside the gene matches. The germline gives CDR1 SEHNR, CDR2 FQNEAQ (reference sequence). CDR3 residues: CASSSDRVVTQPQHF. CDR3 nucleotides: TGTGCCAGCAGCTCGGACAGGGTGGTCACTCAGCCCCAGCATTTT.

This clonotype was recorded at least ten times. The chain joins TRBV10-3 to TRBJ2-1; 7 bases map to TRBD2. CDR3 length: 14 residues. Trimming at V came to 7 bases and at J to 4 bases, leaving 7 bases not matched to a gene. CDR1 and CDR2 from the germline V gene are ENHRY and SYGVKD. The CDR3 coding sequence is TGTGCCATCAAGGCGGGAGAGATGTACAATGAGCAGTTCTTC. Translating gives CAIKAGEMYNEQFF.

This clonotype showed up just a few times. V and J are TRBV7-3 and TRBJ2-6; D could derive from TRBD1 or TRBD2 (5 bases each). V lost 5 bases, J lost 2 bases, and 13 bases lay in between. This CDR3 has 16 amino acids. Germline V CDR1 and CDR2: SGHTA, FQGTGA. CDR3 protein: CASSPGTPPGANVLTF. CDR3 nucleotides: TGTGCCAGCAGCCCTGGGACGCCACCTGGGGCCAACGTCCTGACTTTC.

This clonotype was counted once. A junction boundary mismatches the germline segment, possibly from a read error. The rearrangement links TRBV7-9 to TRBJ2-5; perhaps TRBD2 as D (6 bases). The V gene's germline CDR1 is SEHNR and CDR2 FQNEAQ (reference sequence). The CDR3 extends over 15 amino acids. CDR3 region: CASSRFLGLKETRYF. Written as DNA, the CDR3 is TGTGCCAGCAGCCGGTTCTTGGGACTTAAAGAGACCCGGTACTTC.

This clonotype has at least ten counts. The rearrangement joins TRBV28 to TRBJ2-2, with D perhaps TRBD1 (6 bases). This CDR3 is built from 15 residues. Germline lookup yields CDR1 MDHEN and CDR2 SYDVKM. Trimming took off 5 bases at V and 3 bases at J, with 13 bases between the two ends. The CDR3 DNA sequence: TGTGCCAGCAGTCCCTCCGGGACACACACCGGGGAGCTGTTTTTT. Its protein product is CASSPSGTHTGELFF.

This clonotype occurred many times. The V gene is TRBV11-2, the J gene TRBJ2-1; 8 bases are a match to TRBD2. Germline V gene lookup returns CDR1 SGHAT and CDR2 FQNNGV. J was trimmed by 15 bases and V by 3 bases; bases with no gene match: 7. The CDR3 runs to 12 residues. The CDR3 bases are TGTGCCAGCAGCTTCGCCGGGACTAGTGTGTTCTTC. Its translation is CASSFAGTSVFF.

The rearrangement links TRBV7-3 to TRBJ2-4; weak D call: TRBD1 (6 bases). Germline assignment: CDR1 SGHTA and CDR2 FQGTGA. This CDR3 region has 14 residues. Trimming stripped 5 bases from V and 7 bases from J, with 15 bases between. The CDR3 DNA sequence: TGTGCCAGCAGCATGGGATCTCAGGGGAACATTCAGTACTTC. Protein sequence: CASSMGSQGNIQYF.

The chain uses TRBV11-2 and TRBJ2-3; 7 bases line up with TRBD1. V shed 5 bases, J shed 1 base, and the junction held 9 bases outside the gene matches. Germline lookup yields CDR1 SGHAT and CDR2 FQNNGV. This CDR3 has 16 residues. In DNA form, the CDR3 reads TGTGCCAGCAGCCCTCGACAGGGAATGGGCACAGATACGCAGTATTTT. Its protein product is CASSPRQGMGTDTQYF.

This clonotype was seen a few times. The rearrangement links TRBV6-4 to TRBJ2-3, with 8 nucleotides matching TRBD2. Germline V lookup: CDR1 MRHNA, CDR2 SNTAGT. The CDR3 runs 21 residues. V trimming: 6 bases; J trimming: 2 bases; junction bases outside the gene matches: 25. The CDR3 nucleotides read TGTGCCAGCAGGCCCCCTCTTCTGGCCCATCCCCCGGGAGGGTACACAGATACGCAGTATTTT. Translation gives CASRPPLLAHPPGGYTDTQYF.

This clonotype was seen just once. Given a much more abundant clone one base away, this may be a read error. V usage is TRBV5-1 and J usage is TRBJ2-7, with D perhaps given as TRBD1 or TRBD2 (5 bases each). Germline values: CDR1 SGHRS, CDR2 YFSETQ. CDR3 length: 15 amino acids. Trimming took off 3 bases at V and 6 bases at J, with 19 bases between the two ends. As DNA, the CDR3 is TGCGCCAGCAGCTCTGACTGGGGGTGGTTGAGCGAGCAGTACTTC. It yields the protein CASSSDWGWLSEQYF.

This clonotype was picked up a small number of times. The chain combines TRBV29-1 with TRBJ1-5; a possible D gene is TRBD1 (6 bases). V lost 5 bases to trimming and J lost 2 bases, with 7 bases between them. Germline V gives CDR1 SQVTM, CDR2 ANQGSEA. CDR3 length: 12 amino acids. CDR3 region: CSVRQGNQPQHF. The CDR3 DNA follows: TGCAGCGTTCGACAGGGCAATCAGCCCCAGCATTTT.